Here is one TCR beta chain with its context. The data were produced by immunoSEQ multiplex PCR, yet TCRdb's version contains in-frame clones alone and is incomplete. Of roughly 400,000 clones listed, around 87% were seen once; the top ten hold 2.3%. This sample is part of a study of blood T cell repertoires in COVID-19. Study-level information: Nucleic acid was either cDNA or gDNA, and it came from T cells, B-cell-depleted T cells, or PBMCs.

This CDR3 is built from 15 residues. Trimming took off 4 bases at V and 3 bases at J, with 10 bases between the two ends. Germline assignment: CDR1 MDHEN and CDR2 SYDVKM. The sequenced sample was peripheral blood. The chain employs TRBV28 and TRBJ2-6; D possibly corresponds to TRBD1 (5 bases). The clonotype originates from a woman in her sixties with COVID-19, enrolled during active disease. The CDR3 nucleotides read TGTGCCAGCAGTTCATCAGGGATTGGGGCCAACGTCCTGACTTTC. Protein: CASSSSGIGANVLTF. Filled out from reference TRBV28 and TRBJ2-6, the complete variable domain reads DVKVTQSSRYLVKRTGEKVFLECVQDMDHENMFWYRQDPGLGLRLIYFSYDVKMKEKGDIPEGYSVSREKKERFSLILESASTNQTSMYLCASSSSGIGANVLTFGAGSRLTVL.